The T cell receptor beta chain under discussion was sequenced for a study of tumor and adjacent non-tumor tissue in lung cancer. No cell sorting was done before RNA was extracted from the tissue. The normal lung tissue was taken more than 3 cm from the tumor edge. Donors were chemotherapy-naive, newly diagnosed lung cancer surgical patients in China, August–late 2014. This clonotype was detected ten times or more. Antigen: not known. Study results and limitations: TCR diversity was significantly greater in tumor than normal lung tissue. Normal lung showed higher cumulative top 100 clone frequency than tumor.

Trimming pared 2 bases from V and 3 bases from J, leaving 8 bases between. Germline CDR1 is MGHRA and CDR2 is YSYEKL. CDR3 length: 13 amino acids. A modified ARM-PCR protocol with three rounds of nested PCR amplified TCRbeta. MiXCR, run by TCRdb on the multiplex PCR reads, gives a single entry per CDR3 protein. Found here are some 97,000 distinct CDR3 sequences, about 62% of them singletons; the top ten hold roughly a fifth. The sequenced material came from distant non-tumor lung tissue. V is TRBV4-1 and J is TRBJ2-7, with D uncertain. The sequence was obtained from a man between 25 and 39 years old with non-small cell lung cancer. The CDR3 DNA is TGCGCCAGCAGCCAACTAACAGACTACGAGCAGTACTTC. It is translated as CASSQLTDYEQYF.